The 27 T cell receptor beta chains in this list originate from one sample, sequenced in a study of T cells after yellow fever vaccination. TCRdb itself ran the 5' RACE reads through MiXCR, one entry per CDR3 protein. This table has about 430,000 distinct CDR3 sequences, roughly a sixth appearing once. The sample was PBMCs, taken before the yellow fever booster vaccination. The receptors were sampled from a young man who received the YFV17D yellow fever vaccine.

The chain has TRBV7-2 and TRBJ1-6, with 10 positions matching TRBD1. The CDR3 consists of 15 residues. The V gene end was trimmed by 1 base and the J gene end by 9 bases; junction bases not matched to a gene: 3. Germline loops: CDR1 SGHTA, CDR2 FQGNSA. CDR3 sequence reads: CASSLGQGAVSPLHF. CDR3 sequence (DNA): TGTGCCAGCAGCTTAGGACAGGGGGCGGTTTCACCCCTCCACTTT.

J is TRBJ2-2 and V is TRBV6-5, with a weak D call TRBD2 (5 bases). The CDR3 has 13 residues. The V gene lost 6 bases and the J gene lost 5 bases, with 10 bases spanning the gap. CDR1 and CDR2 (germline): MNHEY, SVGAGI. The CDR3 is CASRSTGTGELFF. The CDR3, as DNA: TGTGCCAGCAGGAGCACGGGAACCGGGGAGCTGTTTTTT.

CDR3 sequence (DNA): TGTGCCACCAGCGTTATACAGGGGGGGCAAAACATTCAGTACTTC. Its translation: CATSVIQGGQNIQYF. The chain recombines TRBV15 with TRBJ2-4; D is possibly TRBD1 (8 bases). The CDR3 spans 15 residues. Germline V gene sequence: CDR1 LNHNV, CDR2 YYDKDF (reference sequence). Trimming shortened V by 5 bases and J by 5 bases, and 16 bases separated the two germline ends.

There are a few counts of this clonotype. The DNA of the CDR3 is TGCAGCGCCACGAAACCGGGACAGAGATCCTACGAGCAGTACTTC. Protein product: CSATKPGQRSYEQYF. This chain joins TRBV29-1 and TRBJ2-7; 7 nucleotides agree with TRBD1. The CDR3 is 15 residues long. Losses at the gene ends were 7 bases for V and 1 base for J; bases not matched to a gene: 13. CDR1 SQVTM and CDR2 ANQGSEA come from the germline V gene.

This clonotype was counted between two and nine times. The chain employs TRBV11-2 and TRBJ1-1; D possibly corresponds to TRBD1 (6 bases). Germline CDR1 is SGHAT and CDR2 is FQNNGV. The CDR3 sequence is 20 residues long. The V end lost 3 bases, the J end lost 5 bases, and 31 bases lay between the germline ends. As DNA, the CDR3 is TGTGCCAGCAGCTTTCAGGGGAGCCCTATCGGCTACTCCCGCGCGACTGAAGCTTTCTTT. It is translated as CASSFQGSPIGYSRATEAFF.

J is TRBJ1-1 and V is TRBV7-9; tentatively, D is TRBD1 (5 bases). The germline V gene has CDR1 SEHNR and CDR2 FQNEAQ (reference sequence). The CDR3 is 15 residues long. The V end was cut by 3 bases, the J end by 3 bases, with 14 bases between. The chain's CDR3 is CASSFRLGQDTEAFF. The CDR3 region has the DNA TGTGCCAGCAGCTTCCGCCTGGGGCAGGACACTGAAGCTTTCTTT.

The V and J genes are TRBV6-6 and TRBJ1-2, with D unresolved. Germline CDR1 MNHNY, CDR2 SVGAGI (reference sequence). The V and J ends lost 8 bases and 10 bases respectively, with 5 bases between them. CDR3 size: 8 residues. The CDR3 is CASEYYTF. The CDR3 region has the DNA TGTGCCAGCGAGTACTACACCTTC.

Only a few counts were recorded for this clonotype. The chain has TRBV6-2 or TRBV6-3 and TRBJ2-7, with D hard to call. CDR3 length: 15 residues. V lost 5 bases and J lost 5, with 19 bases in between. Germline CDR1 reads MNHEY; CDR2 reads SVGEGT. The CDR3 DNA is TGTGCCAGCAGTACCCGGACCCCGCTTTCGGACGAGCAGTACTTC. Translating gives CASSTRTPLSDEQYF.

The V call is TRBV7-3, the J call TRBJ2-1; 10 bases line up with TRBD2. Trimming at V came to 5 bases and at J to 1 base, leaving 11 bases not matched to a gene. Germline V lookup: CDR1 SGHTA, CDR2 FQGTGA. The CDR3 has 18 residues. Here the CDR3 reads CASSKNPSGGPSYNEQFF. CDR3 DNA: TGTGCCAGCAGCAAAAACCCTAGCGGGGGCCCTTCCTACAATGAGCAGTTCTTC.

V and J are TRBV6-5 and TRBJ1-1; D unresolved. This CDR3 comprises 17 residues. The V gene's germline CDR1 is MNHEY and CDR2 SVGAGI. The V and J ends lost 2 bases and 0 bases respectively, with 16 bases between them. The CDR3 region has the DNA TGTGCCAGCAGTTACCAGTGGGCTGAGAGCATGAACACTGAAGCTTTCTTT. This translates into CASSYQWAESMNTEAFF.

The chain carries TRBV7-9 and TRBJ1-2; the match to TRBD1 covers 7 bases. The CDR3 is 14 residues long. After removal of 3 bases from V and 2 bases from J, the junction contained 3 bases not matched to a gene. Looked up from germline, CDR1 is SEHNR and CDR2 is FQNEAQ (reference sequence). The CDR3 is CASSFRGLNYGYTF. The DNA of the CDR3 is TGTGCCAGCAGCTTTAGGGGGCTGAACTATGGCTACACCTTC.

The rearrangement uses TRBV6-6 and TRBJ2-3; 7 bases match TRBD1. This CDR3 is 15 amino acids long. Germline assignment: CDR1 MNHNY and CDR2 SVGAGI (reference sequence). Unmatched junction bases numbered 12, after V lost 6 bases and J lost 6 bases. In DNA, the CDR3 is TGTGCCAGCAGACCCGGACAGGCGGGCCGGGATACGCAGTATTTT. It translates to CASRPGQAGRDTQYF.

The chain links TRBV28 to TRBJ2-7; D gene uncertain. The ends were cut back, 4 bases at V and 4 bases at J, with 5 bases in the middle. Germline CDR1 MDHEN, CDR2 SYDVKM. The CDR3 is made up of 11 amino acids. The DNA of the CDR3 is TGTGCCAGCAGTTCCCGATACGAGCAGTACGTC. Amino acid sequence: CASSSRYEQYV.

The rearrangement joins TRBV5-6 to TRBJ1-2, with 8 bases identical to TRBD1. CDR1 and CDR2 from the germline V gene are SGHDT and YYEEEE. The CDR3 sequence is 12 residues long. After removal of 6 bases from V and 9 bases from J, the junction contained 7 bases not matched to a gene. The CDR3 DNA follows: TGTGCCAGCACAGGGGGCCTAGGTCGCTACACCTTC. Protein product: CASTGGLGRYTF.

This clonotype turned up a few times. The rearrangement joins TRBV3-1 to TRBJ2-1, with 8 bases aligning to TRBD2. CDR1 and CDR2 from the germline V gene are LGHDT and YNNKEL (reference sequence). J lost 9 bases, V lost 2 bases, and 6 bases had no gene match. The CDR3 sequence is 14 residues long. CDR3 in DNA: TGTGCCAGCAGCCAACGCGGGGGGCCGTCTGAGCAGTTCTTC. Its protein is CASSQRGGPSEQFF.

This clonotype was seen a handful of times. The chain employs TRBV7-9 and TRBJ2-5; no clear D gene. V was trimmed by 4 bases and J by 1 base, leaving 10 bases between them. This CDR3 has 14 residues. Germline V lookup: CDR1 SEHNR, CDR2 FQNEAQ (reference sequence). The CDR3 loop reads CASSSNSFQETQYF. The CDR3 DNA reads TGTGCCAGCAGCTCCAACAGCTTCCAAGAGACCCAGTACTTC.

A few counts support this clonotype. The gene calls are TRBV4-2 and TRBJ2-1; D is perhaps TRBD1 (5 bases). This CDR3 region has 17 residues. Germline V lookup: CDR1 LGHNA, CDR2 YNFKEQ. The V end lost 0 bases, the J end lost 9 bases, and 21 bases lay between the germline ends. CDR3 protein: CASSQDTRAWLQSEQFF. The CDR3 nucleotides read TGTGCCAGCAGCCAAGATACCAGGGCTTGGTTGCAGAGTGAGCAGTTCTTC.

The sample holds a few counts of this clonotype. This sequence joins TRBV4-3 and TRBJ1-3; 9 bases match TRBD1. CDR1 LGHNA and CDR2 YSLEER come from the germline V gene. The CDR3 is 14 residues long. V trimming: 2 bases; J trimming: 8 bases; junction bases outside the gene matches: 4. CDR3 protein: CASSQWTGAHTIYF. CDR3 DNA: TGCGCCAGCAGCCAATGGACAGGGGCCCACACCATATATTTT.

The CDR3 region has the DNA TGCAGTGCTCTCCGGGGACTAGAGCACGAGCAGTACTTC. It codes for CSALRGLEHEQYF. The chain has TRBV20-1 and TRBJ2-7, with 8 bases identical to TRBD2. The CDR3 has 13 amino acids. Trimming took 5 bases from V and 5 from J; bases not matched to a gene: 8. Germline-derived CDR1 and CDR2 are DFQATT and SNEGSKA (reference sequence).

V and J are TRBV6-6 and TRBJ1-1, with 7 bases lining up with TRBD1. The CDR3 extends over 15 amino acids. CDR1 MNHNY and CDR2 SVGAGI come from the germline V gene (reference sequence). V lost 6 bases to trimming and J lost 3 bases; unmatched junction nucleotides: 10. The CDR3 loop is CASRHYRGLDTEAFF. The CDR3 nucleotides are TGTGCCAGCAGGCACTACAGGGGCTTAGACACTGAAGCTTTCTTT.

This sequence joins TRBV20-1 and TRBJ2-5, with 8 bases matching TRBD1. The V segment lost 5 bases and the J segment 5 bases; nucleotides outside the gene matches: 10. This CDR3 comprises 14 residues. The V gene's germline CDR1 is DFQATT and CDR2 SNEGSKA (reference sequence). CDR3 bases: TGCAGTGCTTCCGGGACAGGTATCAGCGAGACCCAGTACTTC. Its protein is CSASGTGISETQYF.

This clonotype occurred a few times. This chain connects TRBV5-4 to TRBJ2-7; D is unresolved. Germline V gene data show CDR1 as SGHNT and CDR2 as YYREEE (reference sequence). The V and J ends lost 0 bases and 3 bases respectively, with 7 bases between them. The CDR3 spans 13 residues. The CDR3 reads CASSLGTIYEQYF. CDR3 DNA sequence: TGTGCCAGCAGCTTGGGGACGATCTACGAGCAGTACTTC.

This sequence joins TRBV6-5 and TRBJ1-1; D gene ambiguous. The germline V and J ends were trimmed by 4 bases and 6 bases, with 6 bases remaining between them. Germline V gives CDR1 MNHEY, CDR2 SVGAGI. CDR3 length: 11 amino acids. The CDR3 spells CASSSWSEAFF. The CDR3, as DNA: TGTGCCAGCAGTTCCTGGTCTGAAGCTTTCTTT.

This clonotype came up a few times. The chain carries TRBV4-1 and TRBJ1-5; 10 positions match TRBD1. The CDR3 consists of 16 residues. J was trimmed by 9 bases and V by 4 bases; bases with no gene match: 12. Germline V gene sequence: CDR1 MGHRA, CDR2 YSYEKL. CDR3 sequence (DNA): TGCGCCAGCAGCCTCATCTCGGGGACAGGGGAAACGCCCCAGCATTTT. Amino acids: CASSLISGTGETPQHF.

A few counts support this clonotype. Written as DNA, the CDR3 is TGCAGCGTCAACAGGGGAGACACTGAAGCTTTCTTT. As protein: CSVNRGDTEAFF. This rearrangement joins TRBV29-1 to TRBJ1-1; 7 bases are a match to TRBD1. The CDR3 is made up of 12 amino acids. Trimming cost V 6 bases and J 3 bases; bases outside gene matches: 4. The germline V gene encodes CDR1 SQVTM and CDR2 ANQGSEA.

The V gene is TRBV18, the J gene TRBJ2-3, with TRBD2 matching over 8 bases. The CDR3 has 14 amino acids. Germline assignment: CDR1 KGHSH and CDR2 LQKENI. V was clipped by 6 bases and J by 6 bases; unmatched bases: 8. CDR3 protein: CASSRGDLADTQYF. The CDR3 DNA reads TGTGCCAGCTCGCGGGGGGACCTCGCGGATACGCAGTATTTT.

The CDR3 loop is CASSVDYSPLHF. The CDR3 DNA sequence: TGTGCCAGCAGCGTTGACTATTCACCCCTCCACTTT. V usage is TRBV5-6 and J usage is TRBJ1-6; D unresolved. V gave up 4 bases and J gave up 8 bases, with 7 bases separating them. The CDR3 loop spans 12 amino acids. Per germline, CDR1 SGHDT and CDR2 YYEEEE.